Listed below are T cell receptor beta chains from one sample, sequenced in a study of T cells in tumors after PD-1 blockade. Data came from immunoSEQ multiplex PCR; TCRdb stores just in-frame clones and leaves some out. The table records about 24,000 clones, roughly 80% of them present only once. Sequenced here: PBMCs, sampled after anti-PD-1 treatment. The receptor set was obtained from a human donor with basal cell carcinoma. Both conserved end residues are part of each CDR3. D genes are given only for firm matches. The size entry is marked missing in some rows and otherwise reads once, few, many or a size class.

TRBJ1-2,-,TRBV6-5,-,TGTGCCAGCAGTTATCACAGGGCGGATGGCTACACCTTC,CASSYHRADGYTF
TRBJ2-3,-,TRBV20-1,-,TGCAGTGCTAGTGGGACCGGAGCGCAGAATACGCAGTATTTT,CSASGTGAQNTQYF
TRBJ1-6,TRBD1,TRBV5-1,-,TGCGCCAGCAGCTCCGGGACAGGGGGTAGCAATTCACCCCTCCACTTT,CASSSGTGGSNSPLHF
TRBJ2-5,-,TRBV6-2/TRBV6-3,-,TGTGCCAGCAGTTACGACCCAGGGCGGGAGACCCAGTACTTC,CASSYDPGRETQYF
TRBJ1-5,-,TRBV28,once,TGTGCCAGCAGTTTTATGGGATTGGCAGGGGATCAGCCCCAGCATTTT,CASSFMGLAGDQPQHF
TRBJ1-2,TRBD1,TRBV19,-,TGTGCCAGTAGTGACGAACCTGGACAGGTTGGCTACACCTTC,CASSDEPGQVGYTF
TRBJ1-1,-,TRBV10-2,-,TGCGCCAGCAGTTCCGGGAAGAACACTGAAGCTTTCTTT,CASSSGKNTEAFF
TRBJ2-7,TRBD1,TRBV6-5,-,TGTGCCAGCACCAGGGACAGCCGGACCTACGAGCAGTACTTC,CASTRDSRTYEQYF
TRBJ2-7,-,TRBV6-5,-,TGTGCCAGCAGGAGACAGCAGAACTACGAGCAGTACTTC,CASRRQQNYEQYF
TRBJ2-7,-,TRBV7-6,-,TGTGCCAGCAGCTTACTTCCATCGGTCTACGAGCAGTACTTC,CASSLLPSVYEQYF
TRBJ1-2,-,TRBV6-1,-,TGTGCCAGCAGTGAAGAAACAGGAGGTTACTATGGCTACACCTTC,CASSEETGGYYGYTF
TRBJ1-5,-,TRBV30,-,TGTGCCTGGAGCCCACAGACAAATCAGCCCCAGCATTTT,CAWSPQTNQPQHF
TRBJ2-2,TRBD2,TRBV7-2,-,TGTGCCAGCAGCATTCTAGCGGGGTTGTTCACCGGGGAGCTGTTTTTT,CASSILAGLFTGELFF
TRBJ1-2,TRBD1,TRBV19,-,TGTGCCAGTAGGACCCGGGACAGACTCTATGGCTACACCTTC,CASRTRDRLYGYTF
TRBJ2-5,-,TRBV2,-,TGTGCCAGCAGTGATCTGGGGCTACACCAAGAGACCCAGTACTTC,CASSDLGLHQETQYF
TRBJ2-5,TRBD2,TRBV6-2/TRBV6-3,few,TGTGCCAGCAGTTACTTCGGACTAGCGGGGTCCGAGACCCAGTACTTC,CASSYFGLAGSETQYF
TRBJ1-2,-,TRBV5-1,-,TGCGCCAGCAGAGCCCGACAGGTGGCTCACTATGGCTACACCTTC,CASRARQVAHYGYTF
TRBJ2-1,TRBD2,TRBV5-1,-,TGCGCCAGCAGCCCCCATAGCGGGGACTCCTACAATGAGCAGTTCTTC,CASSPHSGDSYNEQFF
TRBJ1-2,-,TRBV19,-,TGTGCCAGTAGTTTGAGGGCGGAAGGCTACACCTTC,CASSLRAEGYTF
TRBJ2-7,-,TRBV14,-,TGTGCCAGCAGCCCGCAGTTCTACGAGCAGTACTTC,CASSPQFYEQYF
TRBJ1-1,TRBD1,TRBV3-1/TRBV3-2,once,TGTGCCAGCAGTCTCGATACAGGGGTTACTGAAGCTTTCTTT,CASSLDTGVTEAFF
TRBJ2-3,TRBD1,TRBV5-4,-,TGTGCCAGCAGCTTGGCGGGACAGGGGGCAGATACGCAGTATTTT,CASSLAGQGADTQYF
TRBJ1-4,TRBD1,TRBV25-1,-,TGTGCCAGCAGTGAAAGGGTACAGGGGATAAATGAAAAACTGTTTTTT,CASSERVQGINEKLFF
TRBJ2-7,-,TRBV5-4,-,TGTGCCAGCAGCGCGGGACCGACAAGCTCCTACGAGCAGTACTTC,CASSAGPTSSYEQYF
TRBJ1-2,TRBD1,TRBV29-1,-,TGCAGCGTTGAAGATACCCCGACAGGGAACTATGGCTACACCTTC,CSVEDTPTGNYGYTF
TRBJ1-1,TRBD1,TRBV10-2,-,TGCGCCAGCAGCCCGGGACAGGGGGCGCCCACTGAAGCTTTCTTT,CASSPGQGAPTEAFF
TRBJ2-3,TRBD2,TRBV5-1,-,TGCGCCAGCTACCTTAGCGGGAGGAGCACAGATACGCAGTATTTT,CASYLSGRSTDTQYF
TRBJ2-5,-,TRBV11-1,-,TGTGCCAGCAGCTTGGGACTCGGGCTCACGCCCCAGTACTTC,CASSLGLGLTPQYF
TRBJ2-5,-,TRBV2,-,TGTGCCAGCAGTCGGGACAACTTAGAGACCCAGTACTTC,CASSRDNLETQYF
TRBJ1-5,TRBD1,TRBV30,large,TGTGCCTGGAGTGAGGGACAGGAGAATCAGCCCCAGCATTTT,CAWSEGQENQPQHF
TRBJ1-1,TRBD1,TRBV30,-,TGTGCCTGGAGTTCCGGAGGTTGGGGGACAGGGCTTGAAGCTTTCTTT,CAWSSGGWGTGLEAFF
TRBJ2-1,TRBD1,TRBV7-6,few,TGTGCCAGCAGCTCGCTTGGGACAGGCTCCTACAATGAGCAGTTCTTC,CASSSLGTGSYNEQFF
TRBJ2-2,TRBD1,TRBV5-5,-,TGTGCCAGCAGCTTGGCCTGGAGGGACAGGGTCATTGGCGGGGAGCTGTTTTTT,CASSLAWRDRVIGGELFF
TRBJ1-2,TRBD1,TRBV7-9,few,TGTGCCAGCAGACAGACAGGGCATGGCTACACCTTC,CASRQTGHGYTF
TRBJ1-5,-,TRBV30,once,TGTGCCTGGAGTTTTGTTAGCAATCAGCCCCAGCATTTT,CAWSFVSNQPQHF
TRBJ1-3,-,TRBV7-9,once,TGTGCCAGCAGCTTCGCAGTCTCTGGAAACACCATATATTTT,CASSFAVSGNTIYF
TRBJ1-2,-,TRBV6-6,-,TGTGCCAGCAGACGGGACCCTCCTAACTATGGCTACACCTTC,CASRRDPPNYGYTF
TRBJ1-1,-,TRBV5-1,-,TGCGCCAGCAGCTTGGGACAGACATTTACCCAGAACACTGAAGCTTTCTTT,CASSLGQTFTQNTEAFF
TRBJ1-5,-,TRBV7-8,-,TGTGCCAGCAGCTTAGTGGCCAATCAGCCCCAGCATTTT,CASSLVANQPQHF
TRBJ2-1,TRBD2,TRBV11-3,-,TGTGCCAGCAGCTTACGACTAGCGGGGGGTATAAATGAGCAGTTCTTC,CASSLRLAGGINEQFF
TRBJ1-1,-,TRBV19,-,TGTGCCAGTAGCCGGAGTGCTCTACGACTTGAAGCTTTCTTT,CASSRSALRLEAFF
TRBJ2-3,-,TRBV20-1,-,TGCAGTGCTAGTGTGAGTAGAGGCCTAGATACGCAGTATTTT,CSASVSRGLDTQYF
TRBJ2-5,-,TRBV7-6,-,TGTGCCAGCAGCTTGAGTCAGGGATCAGGGACCCAGTACTTC,CASSLSQGSGTQYF
TRBJ1-2,-,TRBV6-5,-,-,CASSSRWGQGACTF
TRBJ1-1,-,TRBV18,-,TGTGCCAGCTCTATCAGGGACACTGAAGCTTTCTTT,CASSIRDTEAFF
TRBJ2-7,TRBD2,TRBV5-4,-,TGTGCCAGCAGCCCCACAGGCGGGGGTAGCTACGAGCAGTACTTC,CASSPTGGGSYEQYF
TRBJ2-3,TRBD1,TRBV6-1,-,TGTGCCAGCAGTGTTCGACAGGGCTTAAGCACAGATACGCAGTATTTT,CASSVRQGLSTDTQYF
TRBJ2-4,-,TRBV6-6,-,TGTGCCAGCAGTCCCGCCGCAAGCCAGAAAAACATTCAGTACTTC,CASSPAASQKNIQYF
TRBJ1-2,TRBD1,TRBV9,-,TGTGCCAGCAGCGAGCCCGGGACAGGAATCTATGGCTACACCTTC,CASSEPGTGIYGYTF
TRBJ2-7,-,TRBV6-5,few,TGTGCCAGCAGTTACTCGCCCCTAAGCTCCTACGAGCAGTACTTC,CASSYSPLSSYEQYF
TRBJ1-2,-,TRBV3-1/TRBV3-2,few,TGTGCCAGCAGCCAAGGTCGGGGAAATAACTATGGCTACACCTTC,CASSQGRGNNYGYTF
TRBJ1-6,-,TRBV19,-,TGTGCCAGTAGGCTTGGACGGCACTCCTATAATTCACCCCTCCACTTT,CASRLGRHSYNSPLHF
TRBJ1-3,TRBD1,TRBV6-5,-,TGTGCCAGCAGGGGACAGGGACTCTCTGGAAACACCATATATTTT,CASRGQGLSGNTIYF